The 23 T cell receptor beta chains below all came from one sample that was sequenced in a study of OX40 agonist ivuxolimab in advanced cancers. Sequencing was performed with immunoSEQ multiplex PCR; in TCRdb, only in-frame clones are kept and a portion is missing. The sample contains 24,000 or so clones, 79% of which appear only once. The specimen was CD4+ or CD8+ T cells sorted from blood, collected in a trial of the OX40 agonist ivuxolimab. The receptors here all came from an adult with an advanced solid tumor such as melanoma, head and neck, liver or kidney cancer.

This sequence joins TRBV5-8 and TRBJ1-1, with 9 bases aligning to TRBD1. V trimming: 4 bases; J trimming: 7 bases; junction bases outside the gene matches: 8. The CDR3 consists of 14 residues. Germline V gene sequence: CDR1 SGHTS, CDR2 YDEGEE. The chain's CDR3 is CASSPDRGAGEAFF. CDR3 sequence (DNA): TGTGCCAGCAGCCCGGACAGGGGAGCTGGTGAAGCTTTCTTT. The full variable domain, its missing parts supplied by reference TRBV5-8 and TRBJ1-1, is EAGVTQSPTHLIKTRGQQATLRCSPISGHTSVYWYQQALGLGLQFLLWYDEGEERNRGNFPPRFSGRQFPNYSSELNVNALELEDSALYLCASSPDRGAGEAFFGQGTRLTVV.

In nucleotides, the CDR3 is TGTGCCAGCAGCAAGATATACGGAGCTAACTATGGCTACACCTTC. Residues: CASSKIYGANYGYTF. This chain joins TRBV11-1 and TRBJ1-2; no clear D gene. The CDR3 extends over 15 amino acids. Germline loops: CDR1 SGHAT, CDR2 FQDESV (reference sequence). The germline V and J ends were trimmed by 5 bases and 0 bases, with 13 bases remaining between them. Variable domain in full (rest from reference TRBV11-1 and TRBJ1-2): EAEVAQSPRYKITEKSQAVAFWCDPISGHATLYWYRQILGQGPELLVQFQDESVVDDSQLPKDRFSAERLKGVDSTLKIQPAELGDSAMYLCASSKIYGANYGYTFGSGTRLTVV.

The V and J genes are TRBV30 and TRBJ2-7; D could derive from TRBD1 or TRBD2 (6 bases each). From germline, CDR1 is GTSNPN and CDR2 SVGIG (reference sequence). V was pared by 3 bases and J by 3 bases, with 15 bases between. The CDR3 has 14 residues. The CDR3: CAWRVPGAFYEQYF. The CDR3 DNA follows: TGTGCCTGGAGGGTTCCGGGGGCCTTCTACGAGCAGTACTTC.

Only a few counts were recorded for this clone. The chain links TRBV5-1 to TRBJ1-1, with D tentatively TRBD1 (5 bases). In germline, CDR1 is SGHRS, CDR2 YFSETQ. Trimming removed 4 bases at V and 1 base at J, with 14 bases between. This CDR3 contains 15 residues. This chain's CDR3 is CASSPRDGPNTEAFF. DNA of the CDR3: TGCGCCAGCAGCCCGAGGGACGGACCGAACACTGAAGCTTTCTTT. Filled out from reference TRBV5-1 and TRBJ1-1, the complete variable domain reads KAGVTQTPRYLIKTRGQQVTLSCSPISGHRSVSWYQQTPGQGLQFLFEYFSETQRNKGNFPGRFSGRQFSNSRSEMNVSTLELGDSALYLCASSPRDGPNTEAFFGQGTRLTVV.

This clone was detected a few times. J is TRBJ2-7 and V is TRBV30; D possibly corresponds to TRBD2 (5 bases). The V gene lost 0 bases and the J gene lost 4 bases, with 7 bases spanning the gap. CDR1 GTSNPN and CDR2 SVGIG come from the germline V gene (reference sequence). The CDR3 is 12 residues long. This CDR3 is CAWSVLGYEQYF. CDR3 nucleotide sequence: TGTGCCTGGAGTGTACTAGGGTACGAGCAGTACTTC.

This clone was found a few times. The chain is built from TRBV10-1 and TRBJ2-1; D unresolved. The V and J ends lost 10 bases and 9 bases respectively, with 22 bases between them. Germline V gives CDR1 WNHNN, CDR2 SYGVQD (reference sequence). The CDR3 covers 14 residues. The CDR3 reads CATQLERLSVEQFF. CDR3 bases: TGCGCCACCCAGCTAGAAAGGTTAAGTGTTGAGCAGTTCTTC.

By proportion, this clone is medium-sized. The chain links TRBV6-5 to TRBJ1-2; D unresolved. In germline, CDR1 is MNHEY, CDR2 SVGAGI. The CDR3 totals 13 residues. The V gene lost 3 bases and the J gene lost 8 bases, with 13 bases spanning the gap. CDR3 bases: TGTGCCAGCAGTTATCAGGAGCACGGCGGCTACACCTTC. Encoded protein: CASSYQEHGGYTF.

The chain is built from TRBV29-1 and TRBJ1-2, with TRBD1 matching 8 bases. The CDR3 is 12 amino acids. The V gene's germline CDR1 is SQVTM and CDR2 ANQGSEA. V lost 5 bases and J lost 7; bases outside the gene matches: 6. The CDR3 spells CSVQDRVSGYTF. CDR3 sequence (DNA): TGCAGCGTTCAGGACAGGGTTTCTGGCTACACCTTC.

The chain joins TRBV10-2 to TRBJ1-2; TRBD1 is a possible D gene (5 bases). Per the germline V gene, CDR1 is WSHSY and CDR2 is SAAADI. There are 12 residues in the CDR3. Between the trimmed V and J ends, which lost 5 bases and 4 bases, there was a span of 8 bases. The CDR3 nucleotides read TGCGCCAGCAGTTGGGACGCCTATGGCTACACCTTC. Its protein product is CASSWDAYGYTF.

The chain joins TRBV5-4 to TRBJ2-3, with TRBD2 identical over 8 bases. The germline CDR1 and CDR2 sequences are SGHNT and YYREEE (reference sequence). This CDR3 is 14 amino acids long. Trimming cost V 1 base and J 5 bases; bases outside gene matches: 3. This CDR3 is CASSLRLAGDTQYF. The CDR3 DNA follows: TGTGCCAGCAGCTTGCGGCTAGCGGGAGATACGCAGTATTTT.

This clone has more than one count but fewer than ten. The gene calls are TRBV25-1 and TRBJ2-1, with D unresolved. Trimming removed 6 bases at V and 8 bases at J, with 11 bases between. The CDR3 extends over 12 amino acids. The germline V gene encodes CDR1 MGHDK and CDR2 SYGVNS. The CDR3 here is CASRLQLDEQFF. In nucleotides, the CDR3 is TGTGCCAGCAGACTTCAACTCGATGAGCAGTTCTTC.

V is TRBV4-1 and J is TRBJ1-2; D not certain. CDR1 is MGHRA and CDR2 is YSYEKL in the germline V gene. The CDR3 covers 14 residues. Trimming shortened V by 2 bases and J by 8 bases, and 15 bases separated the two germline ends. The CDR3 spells CASSQTQDIQGYTF. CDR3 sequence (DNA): TGCGCCAGCAGCCAAACCCAAGACATTCAGGGCTACACCTTC.

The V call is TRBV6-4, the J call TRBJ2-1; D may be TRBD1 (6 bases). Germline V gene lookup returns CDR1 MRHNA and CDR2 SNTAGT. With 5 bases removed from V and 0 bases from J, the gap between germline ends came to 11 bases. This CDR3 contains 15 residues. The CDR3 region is CASSWVGGSYNEQFF. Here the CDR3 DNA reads TGTGCCAGCAGTTGGGTAGGGGGCTCCTACAATGAGCAGTTCTTC.

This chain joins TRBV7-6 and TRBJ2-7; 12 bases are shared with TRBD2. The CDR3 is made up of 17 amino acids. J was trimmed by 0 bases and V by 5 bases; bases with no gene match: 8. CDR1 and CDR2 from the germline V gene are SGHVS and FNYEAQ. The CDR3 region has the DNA TGTGCCAGCAGCCCGGGACTAGCGGGCTTGAGCTCCTACGAGCAGTACTTC. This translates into CASSPGLAGLSSYEQYF. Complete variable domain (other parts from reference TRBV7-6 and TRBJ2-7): GAGVSQSPRYKVTKRGQDVALRCDPISGHVSLYWYRQALGQGPEFLTYFNYEAQQDKSGLPNDRFSAERPEGSISTLTIQRTEQRDSAMYRCASSPGLAGLSSYEQYFGPGTRLTVT.

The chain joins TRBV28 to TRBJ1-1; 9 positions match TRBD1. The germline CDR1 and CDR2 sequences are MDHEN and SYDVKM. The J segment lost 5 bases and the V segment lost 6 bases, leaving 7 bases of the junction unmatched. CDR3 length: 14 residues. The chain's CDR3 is CASSQTGGWTEAFF. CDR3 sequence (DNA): TGTGCCAGCAGCCAGACAGGGGGGTGGACTGAAGCTTTCTTT.

CDR3 in amino acids: CASRATGQWETQYF. The CDR3 nucleotides are TGTGCCAGCAGAGCGACAGGGCAGTGGGAGACCCAGTACTTC. V usage is TRBV6-6 and J usage is TRBJ2-5; TRBD1 aligns across 7 bases. The CDR3 is made up of 14 amino acids. From germline, CDR1 is MNHNY and CDR2 SVGAGI (reference sequence). The V gene end was trimmed by 6 bases and the J gene end by 5 bases; junction bases not matched to a gene: 9.

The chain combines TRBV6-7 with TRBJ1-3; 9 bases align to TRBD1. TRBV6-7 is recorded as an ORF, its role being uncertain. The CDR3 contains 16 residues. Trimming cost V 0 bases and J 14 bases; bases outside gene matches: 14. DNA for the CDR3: TGTGCCAGCAGTTACTCGAATGGAATAGGACAGGGGTTCCTATATTTT. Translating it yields CASSYSNGIGQGFLYF.

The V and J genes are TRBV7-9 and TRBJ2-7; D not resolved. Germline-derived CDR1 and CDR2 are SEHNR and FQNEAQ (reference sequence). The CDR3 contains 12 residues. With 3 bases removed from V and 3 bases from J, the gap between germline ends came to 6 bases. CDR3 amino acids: CASSFQSYEQYF. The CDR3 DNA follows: TGTGCCAGCAGCTTTCAAAGCTACGAGCAGTACTTC.

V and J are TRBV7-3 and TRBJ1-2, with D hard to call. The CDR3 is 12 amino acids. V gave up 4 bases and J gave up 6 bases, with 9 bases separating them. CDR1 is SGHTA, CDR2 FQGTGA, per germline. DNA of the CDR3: TGTGCCAGCAGCTCAAACAACCATGGCTACACCTTC. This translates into CASSSNNHGYTF.

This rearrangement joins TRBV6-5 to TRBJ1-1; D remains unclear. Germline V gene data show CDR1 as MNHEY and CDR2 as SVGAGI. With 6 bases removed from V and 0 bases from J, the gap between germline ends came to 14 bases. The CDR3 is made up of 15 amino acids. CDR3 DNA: TGTGCCAGCAGACCGGACGGATCTATGAACACTGAAGCTTTCTTT. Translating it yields CASRPDGSMNTEAFF.

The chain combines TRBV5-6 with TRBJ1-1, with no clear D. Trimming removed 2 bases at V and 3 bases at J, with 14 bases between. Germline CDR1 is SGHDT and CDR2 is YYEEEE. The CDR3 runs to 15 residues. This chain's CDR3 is CASSFTRREDTEAFF. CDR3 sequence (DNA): TGTGCCAGCAGCTTTACAAGGCGGGAGGACACTGAAGCTTTCTTT.

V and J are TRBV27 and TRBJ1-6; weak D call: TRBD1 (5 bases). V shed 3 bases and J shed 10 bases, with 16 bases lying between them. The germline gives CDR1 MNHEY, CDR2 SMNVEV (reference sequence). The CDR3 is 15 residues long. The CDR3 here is CASSFRVFTRSPLHF. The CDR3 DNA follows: TGTGCCAGCAGTTTCAGGGTTTTTACGCGCTCACCCCTCCACTTT.

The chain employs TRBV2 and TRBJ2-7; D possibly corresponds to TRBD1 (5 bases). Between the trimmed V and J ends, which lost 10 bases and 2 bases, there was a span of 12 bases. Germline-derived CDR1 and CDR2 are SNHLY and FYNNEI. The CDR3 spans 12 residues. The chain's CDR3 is CATGTTAYEQYF. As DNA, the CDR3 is TGTGCCACCGGAACGACAGCCTACGAGCAGTACTTC.